This TCR beta chain was documented in a study of early T cells in non-severe SARS-CoV-2 infection. At the level of the study: Unsorted whole blood bulk RNA was sequenced, with unpaired chains. General study findings and limits: Missing private and CD4 specificities, VDJdb matching favored anti-spike CD8 responses.

Researchers tagged individual cDNA molecules with unique molecular identifiers. TCRdb redid the calling of the 5' RACE reads with MiXCR, one entry per CDR3 protein. The table records tens of thousands of distinct CDR3 sequences, roughly 17% of them present only once. In regard to this clonotype: The antigen remains unidentified. This may stem from a read error, because a much larger clone lies one nucleotide away.

Germline CDR1 and CDR2: MNHEY and SVGEGT. CDR3 length equals 13 residues. The TCR was taken from an adult who was a healthcare worker with PCR-confirmed SARS-CoV-2 infection or an uninfected control (not recorded which). The sequenced sample was whole blood, obtained at baseline. V and J are TRBV6-2 or TRBV6-3 and TRBJ2-7; D is undetermined. CDR3 nucleotide sequence: TGTACCAGCAGTTACGTCACGGGCCACGAGCAGTACTTC. Its protein is CTSSYVTGHEQYF.